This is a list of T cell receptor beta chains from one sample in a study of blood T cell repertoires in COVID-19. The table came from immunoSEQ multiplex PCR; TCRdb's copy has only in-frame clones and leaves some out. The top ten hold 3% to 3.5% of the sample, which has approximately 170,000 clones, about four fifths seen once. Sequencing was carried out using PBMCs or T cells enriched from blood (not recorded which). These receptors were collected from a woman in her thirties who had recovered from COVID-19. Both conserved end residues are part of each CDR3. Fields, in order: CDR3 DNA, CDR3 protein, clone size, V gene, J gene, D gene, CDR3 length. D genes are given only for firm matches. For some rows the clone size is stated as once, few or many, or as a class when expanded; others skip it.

cdr3_nt: TGTGCCAGCTCTCCCCCGAGGTTGAACACCGGGGAGCTGTTTTTT
cdr3_aa: CASSPPRLNTGELFF
clone_size: NA
v_call: TRBV6-5
j_call: TRBJ2-2
d_call: NA
cdr3_length: 15

cdr3_nt: TGCGCCAGCAGCCAAGAAGGGGCTAGCGGGAGTGGATCCCCCGGGGAGCTGTTTTTT
cdr3_aa: CASSQEGASGSGSPGELFF
clone_size: once
v_call: TRBV4-1
j_call: TRBJ2-2
d_call: TRBD2
cdr3_length: 19

cdr3_nt: TGTGCCAGCAGTTTTTCACAGGGGGGCTACGAGCAGTACTTC
cdr3_aa: CASSFSQGGYEQYF
clone_size: once
v_call: TRBV28
j_call: TRBJ2-7
d_call: TRBD1
cdr3_length: 14

cdr3_nt: TGTGCCAGCAGTTCAGACAGGGATGGCTATGGCTACACCTTC
cdr3_aa: CASSSDRDGYGYTF
clone_size: once
v_call: TRBV28
j_call: TRBJ1-2
d_call: TRBD1
cdr3_length: 14

cdr3_nt: TGTGCCACCAGTGTGCACAGTTGGCAGCCCCAGCATTTT
cdr3_aa: CATSVHSWQPQHF
clone_size: NA
v_call: TRBV24-1
j_call: TRBJ1-5
d_call: NA
cdr3_length: 13

cdr3_nt: TGTGCCAGCAGAACCCTAGCAGCGAACACCGGGGAGCTGTTTTTT
cdr3_aa: CASRTLAANTGELFF
clone_size: NA
v_call: TRBV5-6
j_call: TRBJ2-2
d_call: NA
cdr3_length: 15

cdr3_nt: TGTGCCAGTAGTATTTTGGGGGGTAATTCACCCCTCCACTTT
cdr3_aa: CASSILGGNSPLHF
clone_size: once
v_call: TRBV19
j_call: TRBJ1-6
d_call: NA
cdr3_length: 14

cdr3_nt: TGTGCCAGCTCACATAGAGGGACAGGCCCCTCGAGTGGGGCCAACGTCCTGACTTTC
cdr3_aa: CASSHRGTGPSSGANVLTF
clone_size: NA
v_call: TRBV18
j_call: TRBJ2-6
d_call: TRBD1
cdr3_length: 19

cdr3_nt: TGTGCCAGCAGTCTGGCGGGGGGGGGCACAGATACGCAGTATTTT
cdr3_aa: CASSLAGGGTDTQYF
clone_size: once
v_call: TRBV6-5
j_call: TRBJ2-3
d_call: TRBD2
cdr3_length: 15

cdr3_nt: TGTGCCAGCAGCCGACAGGGAGCGGGAAACACCATATATTTT
cdr3_aa: CASSRQGAGNTIYF
clone_size: NA
v_call: TRBV7-9
j_call: TRBJ1-3
d_call: TRBD1
cdr3_length: 14

cdr3_nt: TGTGCCAGCAGTCCCCAGGGACACAGGGGGCGGAACTATGGCTACACCTTC
cdr3_aa: CASSPQGHRGRNYGYTF
clone_size: once
v_call: TRBV28
j_call: TRBJ1-2
d_call: TRBD1
cdr3_length: 17

cdr3_nt: TGTGCCAGCAGCCCCAGTAAAGGCAGGGGACAGTCTAATCTTCGAAGCTCCTACAATGAGCAGTTCTTC
cdr3_aa: CASSPSKGRGQSNLRSSYNEQFF
clone_size: NA
v_call: TRBV7-8
j_call: TRBJ2-1
d_call: TRBD1
cdr3_length: 23

cdr3_nt: TGTGCCAGCAGCCCCCAACAGGGGGCGAAGTGGAAACTGTTTTTT
cdr3_aa: CASSPQQGAKWKLFF
clone_size: few
v_call: TRBV28
j_call: TRBJ1-4
d_call: TRBD1
cdr3_length: 15

cdr3_nt: TGCGCCAGCAGGCTGGAGGCGGGTTCCTACGAGCAGTACTTC
cdr3_aa: CASRLEAGSYEQYF
clone_size: NA
v_call: TRBV5-1
j_call: TRBJ2-7
d_call: NA
cdr3_length: 14

cdr3_nt: TGCAGTGCTAGTCCTAGCGGACGAGCGGGCTCCTACAATGAGCAGTTCTTC
cdr3_aa: CSASPSGRAGSYNEQFF
clone_size: NA
v_call: TRBV20-1
j_call: TRBJ2-1
d_call: TRBD2
cdr3_length: 17

cdr3_nt: TGTGCCAGCAGCTTGGCAGGGCTACTCACAGATACGCAGTATTTT
cdr3_aa: CASSLAGLLTDTQYF
clone_size: once
v_call: TRBV5-4
j_call: TRBJ2-3
d_call: NA
cdr3_length: 15

cdr3_nt: TGTGCCAGCAGTTCTGGACAGGGCAATCAGCCCCAGCATTTT
cdr3_aa: CASSSGQGNQPQHF
clone_size: NA
v_call: TRBV28
j_call: TRBJ1-5
d_call: TRBD1
cdr3_length: 14

cdr3_nt: TGTGCCAGTAGTAGTAGCGGGGGGAAAAATCAGTTCTTC
cdr3_aa: CASSSSGGKNQFF
clone_size: once
v_call: TRBV19
j_call: TRBJ2-1
d_call: TRBD2
cdr3_length: 13

cdr3_nt: TGTGCCAGCAGTTACTCTTCCGGGTTCTCCTACAATGAGCAGTTCTTC
cdr3_aa: CASSYSSGFSYNEQFF
clone_size: once
v_call: TRBV6-5
j_call: TRBJ2-1
d_call: NA
cdr3_length: 16

cdr3_nt: TGTGCCAGCAGCTTAGAAGGGGCTGGGGGCCGGATGAACACTGAAGCTTTCTTT
cdr3_aa: CASSLEGAGGRMNTEAFF
clone_size: NA
v_call: TRBV7-8
j_call: TRBJ1-1
d_call: NA
cdr3_length: 18

cdr3_nt: TGTGCCAGCAGTGAAGCGCTTCGAGGGTACTCTGGAAACACCATATATTTT
cdr3_aa: CASSEALRGYSGNTIYF
clone_size: NA
v_call: TRBV6-1
j_call: TRBJ1-3
d_call: NA
cdr3_length: 17

cdr3_nt: TGTGCCGCCTACATGGCGAGGGACACTGAAGCTTTCTTT
cdr3_aa: CAAYMARDTEAFF
clone_size: NA
v_call: TRBV6-5
j_call: TRBJ1-1
d_call: NA
cdr3_length: 13

cdr3_nt: TGTGCCAGCTCACCTCTTCTAGCGGGAGCTCAGGTCGAGCAGTACTTC
cdr3_aa: CASSPLLAGAQVEQYF
clone_size: NA
v_call: TRBV18
j_call: TRBJ2-7
d_call: TRBD2
cdr3_length: 16

cdr3_nt: TGTGCCGGAGGGACGGCAAATGAAAAACTGTTTTTT
cdr3_aa: CAGGTANEKLFF
clone_size: NA
v_call: TRBV28
j_call: TRBJ1-4
d_call: NA
cdr3_length: 12

cdr3_nt: TGCGCCAGCAGCTTGGCTCTAGCGGGGAATGAGCAGTTCTTC
cdr3_aa: CASSLALAGNEQFF
clone_size: NA
v_call: TRBV5-1
j_call: TRBJ2-1
d_call: TRBD2
cdr3_length: 14

cdr3_nt: TGTGCCAGCAGCTTAGACAGGGGTGAGACCCAGTACTTC
cdr3_aa: CASSLDRGETQYF
clone_size: NA
v_call: TRBV11-1
j_call: TRBJ2-5
d_call: TRBD1
cdr3_length: 13

cdr3_nt: TGTGCCAGCAGCGCCCGTCCAGGGGGCGAGCAGTACTTC
cdr3_aa: CASSARPGGEQYF
clone_size: NA
v_call: TRBV9
j_call: TRBJ2-7
d_call: TRBD1
cdr3_length: 13

cdr3_nt: TGTGCCAGCAGTCGTAGTTTGAATTCACCCCTCCACTTT
cdr3_aa: CASSRSLNSPLHF
clone_size: once
v_call: TRBV28
j_call: TRBJ1-6
d_call: NA
cdr3_length: 13

cdr3_nt: TGTGCCAGCAGTTCCCGGGGGAAGACCCAGTACTTC
cdr3_aa: CASSSRGKTQYF
clone_size: many
v_call: TRBV27
j_call: TRBJ2-5
d_call: NA
cdr3_length: 12

cdr3_nt: TGTGCCAGTACAGGGGGCACTGAAGCTTTCTTT
cdr3_aa: CASTGGTEAFF
clone_size: few
v_call: TRBV2
j_call: TRBJ1-1
d_call: TRBD1
cdr3_length: 11

cdr3_nt: TGTGCCAGTAATCCAACGGGAACCACAGATACGCAGTATTTT
cdr3_aa: CASNPTGTTDTQYF
clone_size: NA
v_call: TRBV6-6
j_call: TRBJ2-3
d_call: NA
cdr3_length: 14

cdr3_nt: TGTGCCAGCAGCCTACTAGCGGGGGCCTACAATGAGCAGTTCTTC
cdr3_aa: CASSLLAGAYNEQFF
clone_size: NA
v_call: TRBV11-2
j_call: TRBJ2-1
d_call: TRBD2
cdr3_length: 15

cdr3_nt: TGTGCCAGCAGTCCAGGAAACACCATATATTTT
cdr3_aa: CASSPGNTIYF
clone_size: NA
v_call: TRBV12-3/TRBV12-4
j_call: TRBJ1-3
d_call: NA
cdr3_length: 11

cdr3_nt: TGTGCCAGCAGCTCCTACACCGGGGAGCTGTTTTTT
cdr3_aa: CASSSYTGELFF
clone_size: few
v_call: TRBV7-3
j_call: TRBJ2-2
d_call: NA
cdr3_length: 12

cdr3_nt: TGTGCCAGCAGCAGCGGACGACAGGGTCGGAACACTGAAGCTTTCTTT
cdr3_aa: CASSSGRQGRNTEAFF
clone_size: NA
v_call: TRBV21-1
j_call: TRBJ1-1
d_call: NA
cdr3_length: 16

cdr3_nt: TGTGCCAGCAGAAGACTAGCGGGAGAGGATGAGCAGTTCTTC
cdr3_aa: CASRRLAGEDEQFF
clone_size: NA
v_call: TRBV28
j_call: TRBJ2-1
d_call: TRBD2
cdr3_length: 14

cdr3_nt: TGCGCCAGCAGCCAAGAGGTACAGTACAATGAGCAGTTCTTC
cdr3_aa: CASSQEVQYNEQFF
clone_size: NA
v_call: TRBV4-1
j_call: TRBJ2-1
d_call: NA
cdr3_length: 14

cdr3_nt: TGTGCCAGCAGCTTAGTAGTAGCGGGGGGTTACACCGGGGAGCTGTTTTTT
cdr3_aa: CASSLVVAGGYTGELFF
clone_size: few
v_call: TRBV7-2
j_call: TRBJ2-2
d_call: TRBD2
cdr3_length: 17

cdr3_nt: TGTGCCAGTAGCAGGGGCGGAAAGGCTAGCGGGGGTCAGAAAGAGACCCAGTACTTC
cdr3_aa: CASSRGGKASGGQKETQYF
clone_size: few
v_call: TRBV19
j_call: TRBJ2-5
d_call: TRBD2
cdr3_length: 19

cdr3_nt: TGCGCCAGCAGCCACACGGGAGACTCCTACAATGAGCAGTTCTTC
cdr3_aa: CASSHTGDSYNEQFF
clone_size: NA
v_call: TRBV4-1
j_call: TRBJ2-1
d_call: NA
cdr3_length: 15

cdr3_nt: TGTGCCAGCAGCTCCCCACTAGCGGCGAAATGGGGTGAGCAGTTCTTC
cdr3_aa: CASSSPLAAKWGEQFF
clone_size: NA
v_call: TRBV7-9
j_call: TRBJ2-1
d_call: TRBD2
cdr3_length: 16

cdr3_nt: TGTGCCAGTAGTGCGACAGCTAATGAAAAACTGTTTTTT
cdr3_aa: CASSATANEKLFF
clone_size: NA
v_call: TRBV19
j_call: TRBJ1-4
d_call: NA
cdr3_length: 13

cdr3_nt: TGTGCCAGCTCACCACAACCAGGGCCTGGAAACACCATATATTTT
cdr3_aa: CASSPQPGPGNTIYF
clone_size: NA
v_call: TRBV18
j_call: TRBJ1-3
d_call: NA
cdr3_length: 15

cdr3_nt: TGTGCCACCAGCAGAGGAGGGGGGGCCGGGGAGCTGTTTTTT
cdr3_aa: CATSRGGGAGELFF
clone_size: NA
v_call: TRBV15
j_call: TRBJ2-2
d_call: NA
cdr3_length: 14

cdr3_nt: TGTGCCAGCAGCCAAACGGGGACAGCCTTGAACACTGAAGCTTTCTTT
cdr3_aa: CASSQTGTALNTEAFF
clone_size: NA
v_call: TRBV7-3
j_call: TRBJ1-1
d_call: TRBD1
cdr3_length: 16

cdr3_nt: TGTGCCAGCAGTTACTCTGAGTTAGCCAAAAACATTCAGTACTTC
cdr3_aa: CASSYSELAKNIQYF
clone_size: NA
v_call: TRBV6-5
j_call: TRBJ2-4
d_call: NA
cdr3_length: 15

cdr3_nt: TGTGCCAGCAGCTTGGACCCGACAGGGCTCTATGGCTACACCTTC
cdr3_aa: CASSLDPTGLYGYTF
clone_size: NA
v_call: TRBV5-4
j_call: TRBJ1-2
d_call: TRBD1
cdr3_length: 15

cdr3_nt: TGTGCCAGCAGCTTGCGTGGGACAGGGGGGTCAGCTAGCAATCAGCCCCAGCATTTT
cdr3_aa: CASSLRGTGGSASNQPQHF
clone_size: NA
v_call: TRBV5-5
j_call: TRBJ1-5
d_call: TRBD1
cdr3_length: 19

cdr3_nt: TGTGCCAGCAGTTTAGGGACAGGGGATAATTCACCCCTCCACTTT
cdr3_aa: CASSLGTGDNSPLHF
clone_size: NA
v_call: TRBV27
j_call: TRBJ1-6
d_call: TRBD1
cdr3_length: 15

cdr3_nt: TGTGCCAGCAGCCTACAGGGCCCACACTATGGCTACACCTTC
cdr3_aa: CASSLQGPHYGYTF
clone_size: NA
v_call: TRBV11-2
j_call: TRBJ1-2
d_call: NA
cdr3_length: 14

cdr3_nt: TGTGCCAGCAGTTTAGGGGCCTCGTTGATCGGGGAGCTGTTTTTT
cdr3_aa: CASSLGASLIGELFF
clone_size: NA
v_call: TRBV27
j_call: TRBJ2-2
d_call: NA
cdr3_length: 15

cdr3_nt: TGTGCCAGCAGCGGTGGACTAGCGGGAGGGGTGTTAGCAGATACGCAGTATTTT
cdr3_aa: CASSGGLAGGVLADTQYF
clone_size: NA
v_call: TRBV9
j_call: TRBJ2-3
d_call: TRBD2
cdr3_length: 18

cdr3_nt: TGTGCCAGCAGTTCCCGGGACGGGAGCCGTAGCACAGATACGCAGTATTTT
cdr3_aa: CASSSRDGSRSTDTQYF
clone_size: NA
v_call: TRBV7-6
j_call: TRBJ2-3
d_call: NA
cdr3_length: 17

cdr3_nt: TGTGCCAGCACCTTCTTGCGAGGTGGCCTTGACAATGAGCAGTTCTTC
cdr3_aa: CASTFLRGGLDNEQFF
clone_size: NA
v_call: TRBV13
j_call: TRBJ2-1
d_call: NA
cdr3_length: 16

cdr3_nt: TGTGCCGCAGGCCCTGGCACAGATACGCAGTATTTT
cdr3_aa: CAAGPGTDTQYF
clone_size: NA
v_call: TRBV10-3
j_call: TRBJ2-3
d_call: NA
cdr3_length: 12

cdr3_nt: TGTGCCAGCAGTTTCACAGGGAGCTCCTACAATGAGCAGTTCTTC
cdr3_aa: CASSFTGSSYNEQFF
clone_size: once
v_call: TRBV28
j_call: TRBJ2-1
d_call: NA
cdr3_length: 15

cdr3_nt: TGCAGTGCTAGTTATAGTCAGGTTCCCACTGAAGCTTTCTTT
cdr3_aa: CSASYSQVPTEAFF
clone_size: NA
v_call: TRBV20-1
j_call: TRBJ1-1
d_call: NA
cdr3_length: 14

cdr3_nt: TGTGCCAGCAGGGGGGGACGGAGACGCTCCTATAATTCACCCCTCCACTTT
cdr3_aa: CASRGGRRRSYNSPLHF
clone_size: NA
v_call: TRBV28
j_call: TRBJ1-6
d_call: NA
cdr3_length: 17

cdr3_nt: TGTGCCAGCACTAGGGGGGGTCACACTGAAGCTTTCTTT
cdr3_aa: CASTRGGHTEAFF
clone_size: NA
v_call: TRBV28
j_call: TRBJ1-1
d_call: NA
cdr3_length: 13

cdr3_nt: TGTGCCAGCAGCCTACAAGGGGGGGAGAATGAGCAGTTCTTC
cdr3_aa: CASSLQGGENEQFF
clone_size: NA
v_call: TRBV11-3
j_call: TRBJ2-1
d_call: NA
cdr3_length: 14